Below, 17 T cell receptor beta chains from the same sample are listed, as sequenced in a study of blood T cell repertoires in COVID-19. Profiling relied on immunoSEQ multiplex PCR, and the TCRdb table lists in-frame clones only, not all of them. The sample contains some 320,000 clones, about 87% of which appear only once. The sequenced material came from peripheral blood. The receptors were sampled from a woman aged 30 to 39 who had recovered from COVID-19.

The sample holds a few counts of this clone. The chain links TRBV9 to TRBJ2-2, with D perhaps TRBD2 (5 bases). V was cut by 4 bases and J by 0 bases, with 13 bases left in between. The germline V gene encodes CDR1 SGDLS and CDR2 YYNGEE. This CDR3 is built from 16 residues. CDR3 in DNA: TGTGCCAGCAGCCCCTTGAGGGCTCCGAACACCGGGGAGCTGTTTTTT. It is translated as CASSPLRAPNTGELFF.

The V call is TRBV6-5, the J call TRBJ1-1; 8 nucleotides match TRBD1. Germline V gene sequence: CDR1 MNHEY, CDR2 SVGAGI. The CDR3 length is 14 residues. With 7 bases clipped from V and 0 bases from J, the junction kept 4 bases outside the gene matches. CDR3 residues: CASTRTGLNTEAFF. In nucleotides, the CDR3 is TGTGCCAGCACCAGGACAGGGCTGAACACTGAAGCTTTCTTT.

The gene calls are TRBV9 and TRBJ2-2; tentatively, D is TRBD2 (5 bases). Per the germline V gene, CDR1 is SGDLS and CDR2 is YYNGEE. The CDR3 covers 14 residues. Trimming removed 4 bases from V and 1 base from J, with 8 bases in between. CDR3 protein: CASSRDGNTGELFF. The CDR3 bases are TGTGCCAGCAGCCGGGATGGGAACACCGGGGAGCTGTTTTTT.

This chain's CDR3 is CASSFSTRHGYTF. The CDR3 bases are TGTGCCAGCAGTTTCAGTACACGCCATGGCTACACCTTC. The V gene is TRBV6-5, the J gene TRBJ1-2; no clear D gene. CDR3 length: 13 residues. Germline-derived CDR1 and CDR2 are MNHEY and SVGAGI. The V end lost 4 bases, the J end lost 6 bases, and 12 bases lay between the germline ends.

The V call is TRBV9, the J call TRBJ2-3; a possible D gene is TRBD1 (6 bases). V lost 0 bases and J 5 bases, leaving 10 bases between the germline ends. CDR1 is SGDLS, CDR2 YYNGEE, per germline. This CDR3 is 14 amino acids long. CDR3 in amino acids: CASSVEARGDTQYF. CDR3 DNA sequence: TGTGCCAGCAGCGTAGAGGCCAGGGGAGATACGCAGTATTTT.

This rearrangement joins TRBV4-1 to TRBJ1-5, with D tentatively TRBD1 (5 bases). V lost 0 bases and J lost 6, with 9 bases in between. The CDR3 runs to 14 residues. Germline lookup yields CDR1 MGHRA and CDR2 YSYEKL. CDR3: CASSQEWGGQPQHF. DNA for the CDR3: TGCGCCAGCAGCCAAGAATGGGGCGGTCAGCCCCAGCATTTT.

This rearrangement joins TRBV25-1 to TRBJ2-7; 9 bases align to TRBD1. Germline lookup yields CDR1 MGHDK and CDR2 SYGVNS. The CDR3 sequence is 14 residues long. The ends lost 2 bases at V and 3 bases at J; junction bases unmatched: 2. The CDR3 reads CASSETGGVYEQYF. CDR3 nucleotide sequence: TGTGCCAGCAGTGAAACAGGGGGCGTCTACGAGCAGTACTTC.

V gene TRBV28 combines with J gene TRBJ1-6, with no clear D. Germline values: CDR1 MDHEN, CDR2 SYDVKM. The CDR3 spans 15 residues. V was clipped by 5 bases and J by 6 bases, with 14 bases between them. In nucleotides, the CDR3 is TGTGCCAGCAGTCCCCGGGGTTGGCCTAATTCACCCCTCCACTTT. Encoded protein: CASSPRGWPNSPLHF.

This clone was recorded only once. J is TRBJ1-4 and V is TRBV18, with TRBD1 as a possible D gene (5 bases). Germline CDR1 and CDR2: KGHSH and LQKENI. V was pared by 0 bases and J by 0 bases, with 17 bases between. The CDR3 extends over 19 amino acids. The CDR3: CASSPPAGSVSATNEKLFF. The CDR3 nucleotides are TGTGCCAGCTCACCACCCGCAGGGTCAGTATCGGCAACTAATGAAAAACTGTTTTTT. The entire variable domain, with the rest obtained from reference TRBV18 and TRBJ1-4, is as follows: NAGVMQNPRHLVRRRGQEARLRCSPMKGHSHVYWYRQLPEEGLKFMVYLQKENIIDESGMPKERFSAEFPKEGPSILRIQQVVRGDSAAYFCASSPPAGSVSATNEKLFFGSGTQLSVL.

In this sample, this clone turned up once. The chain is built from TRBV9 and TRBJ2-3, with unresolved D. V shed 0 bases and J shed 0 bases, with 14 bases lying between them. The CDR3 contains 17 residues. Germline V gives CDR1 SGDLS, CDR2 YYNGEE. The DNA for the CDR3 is TGTGCCAGCAGCGTAGATCCCCCTGGCGGAAGCACAGATACGCAGTATTTT. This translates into CASSVDPPGGSTDTQYF.

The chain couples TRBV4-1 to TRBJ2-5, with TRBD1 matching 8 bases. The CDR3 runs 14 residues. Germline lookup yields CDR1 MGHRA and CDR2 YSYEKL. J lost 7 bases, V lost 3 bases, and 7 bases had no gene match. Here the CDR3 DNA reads TGCGCCAGCAGCCAGGTACAGGGGGAGGCGACCCAGTACTTC. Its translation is CASSQVQGEATQYF.

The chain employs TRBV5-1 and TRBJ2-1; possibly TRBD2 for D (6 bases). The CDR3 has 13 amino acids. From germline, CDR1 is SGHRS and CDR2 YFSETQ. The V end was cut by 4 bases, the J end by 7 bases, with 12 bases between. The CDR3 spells CASSPGTDNEQFF. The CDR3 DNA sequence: TGCGCCAGCAGCCCCGGGACTGATAATGAGCAGTTCTTC.

The chain's CDR3 is CASRHSSNTGELFF. The CDR3 region has the DNA TGTGCCAGCAGACATAGCAGTAACACCGGGGAGCTGTTTTTT. The V gene is TRBV3-1 (or the pseudogene TRBV3-2), the J gene TRBJ2-2; D is uncertain. The germline V and J ends were trimmed by 6 bases and 2 bases, with 10 bases remaining between them. CDR1 and CDR2 (germline): LGHDT, YNNKEL (reference sequence). The CDR3 spans 14 residues.

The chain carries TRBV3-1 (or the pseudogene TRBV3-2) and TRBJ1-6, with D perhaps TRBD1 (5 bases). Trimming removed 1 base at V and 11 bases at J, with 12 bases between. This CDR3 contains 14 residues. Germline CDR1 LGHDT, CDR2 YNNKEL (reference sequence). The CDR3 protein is CASSQVGQGTPLHF. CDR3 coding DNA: TGTGCCAGCAGCCAAGTCGGGCAGGGAACACCCCTCCACTTT.

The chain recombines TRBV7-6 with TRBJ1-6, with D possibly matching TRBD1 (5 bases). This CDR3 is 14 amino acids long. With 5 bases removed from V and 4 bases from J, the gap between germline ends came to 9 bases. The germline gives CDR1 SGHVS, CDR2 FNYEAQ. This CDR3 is CASSHDSYNSPLHF. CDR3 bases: TGTGCCAGCAGCCACGACAGTTATAATTCACCCCTCCACTTT.

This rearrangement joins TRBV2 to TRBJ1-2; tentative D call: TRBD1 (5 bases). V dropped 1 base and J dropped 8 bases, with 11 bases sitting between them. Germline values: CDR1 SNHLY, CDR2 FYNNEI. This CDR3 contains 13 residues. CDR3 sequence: CASSEEGFNGYTF. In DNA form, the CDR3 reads TGTGCCAGCAGTGAAGAGGGGTTCAACGGCTACACCTTC.

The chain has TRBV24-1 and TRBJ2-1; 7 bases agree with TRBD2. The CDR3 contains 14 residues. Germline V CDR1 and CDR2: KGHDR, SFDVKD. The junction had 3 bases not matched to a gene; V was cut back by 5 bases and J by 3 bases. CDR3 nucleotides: TGTGCCACCAGTGGGGGCGGGGGCTACAATGAGCAGTTCTTC. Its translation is CATSGGGGYNEQFF.